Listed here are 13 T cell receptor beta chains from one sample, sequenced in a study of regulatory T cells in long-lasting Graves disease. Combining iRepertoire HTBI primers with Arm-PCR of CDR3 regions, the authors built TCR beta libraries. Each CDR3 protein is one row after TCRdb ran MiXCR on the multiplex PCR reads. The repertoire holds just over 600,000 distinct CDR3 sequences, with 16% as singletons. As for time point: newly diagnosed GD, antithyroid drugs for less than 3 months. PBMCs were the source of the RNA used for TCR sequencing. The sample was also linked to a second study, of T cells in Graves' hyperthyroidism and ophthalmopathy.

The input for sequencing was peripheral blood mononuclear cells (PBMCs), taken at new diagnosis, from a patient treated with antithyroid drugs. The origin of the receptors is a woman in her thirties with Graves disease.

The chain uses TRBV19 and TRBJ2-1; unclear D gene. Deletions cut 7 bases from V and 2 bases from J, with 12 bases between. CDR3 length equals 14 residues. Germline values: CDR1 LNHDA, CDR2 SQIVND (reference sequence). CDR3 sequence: CASTNSITYNEQFF. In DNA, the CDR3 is TGTGCCAGTACCAATTCAATCACCTACAATGAGCAGTTCTTC. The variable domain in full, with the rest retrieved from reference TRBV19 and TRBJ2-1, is DGGITQSPKYLFRKEGQNVTLSCEQNLNHDAMYWYRQDPGQGLRLIYYSQIVNDFQKGDIAEGYSVSREKKESFPLTVTSAQKNPTAFYLCASTNSITYNEQFFGPGTRLTVL.

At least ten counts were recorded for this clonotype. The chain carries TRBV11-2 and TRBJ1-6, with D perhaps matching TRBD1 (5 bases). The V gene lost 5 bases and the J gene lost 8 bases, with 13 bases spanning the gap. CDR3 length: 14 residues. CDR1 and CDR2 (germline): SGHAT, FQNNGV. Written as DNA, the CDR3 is TGTGCCAGCAGCAAAGGGGAGATTGATTCACCCCTCCACTTT. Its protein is CASSKGEIDSPLHF.

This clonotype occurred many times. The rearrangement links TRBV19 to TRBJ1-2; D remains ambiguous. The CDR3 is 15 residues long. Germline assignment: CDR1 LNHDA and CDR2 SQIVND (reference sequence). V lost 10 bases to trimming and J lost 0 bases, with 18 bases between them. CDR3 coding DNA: TGTGCCACCTCGAGGGAGCCTTCAGCTAACTATGGCTACACCTTC. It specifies CATSREPSANYGYTF.

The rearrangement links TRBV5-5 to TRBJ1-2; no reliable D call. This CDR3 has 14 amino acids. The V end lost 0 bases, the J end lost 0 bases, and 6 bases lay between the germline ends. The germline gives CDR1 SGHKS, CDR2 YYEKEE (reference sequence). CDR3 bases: TGTGCCAGCAGCTTGGCCTATGCTAACTATGGCTACACCTTC. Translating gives CASSLAYANYGYTF.

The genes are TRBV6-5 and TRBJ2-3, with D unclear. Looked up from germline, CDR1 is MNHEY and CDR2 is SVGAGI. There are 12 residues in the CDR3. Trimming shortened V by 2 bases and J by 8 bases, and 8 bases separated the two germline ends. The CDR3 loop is CASSYTLGTQYF. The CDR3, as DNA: TGTGCCAGCAGTTACACCCTCGGTACGCAGTATTTT.

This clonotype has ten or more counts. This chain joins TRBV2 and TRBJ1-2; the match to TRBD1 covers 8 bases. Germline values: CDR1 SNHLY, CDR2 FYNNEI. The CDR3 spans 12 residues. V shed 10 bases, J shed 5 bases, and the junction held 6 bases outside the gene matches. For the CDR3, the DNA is TGTGCCACGCGGACAGGGAGTTATGGCTACACCTTC. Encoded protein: CATRTGSYGYTF.

CDR3 region: CASGRGETGELFF. The CDR3 DNA follows: TGTGCCAGCGGCCGAGGGGAGACCGGGGAGCTGTTTTTT. The chain is built from TRBV6-1 and TRBJ2-2, with D perhaps being TRBD1 or TRBD2 (5 bases each). Per the germline V gene, CDR1 is MNHNS and CDR2 is SASEGT. Trimming took off 8 bases at V and 5 bases at J, with 12 bases between the two ends. This CDR3 has 13 residues.

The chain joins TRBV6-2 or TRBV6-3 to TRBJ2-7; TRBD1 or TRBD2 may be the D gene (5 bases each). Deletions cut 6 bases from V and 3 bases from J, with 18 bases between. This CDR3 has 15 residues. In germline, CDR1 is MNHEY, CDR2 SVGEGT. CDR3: CASRWTRDRGYEQYF. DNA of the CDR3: TGTGCCAGCAGGTGGACACGGGATAGGGGCTACGAGCAGTACTTC.

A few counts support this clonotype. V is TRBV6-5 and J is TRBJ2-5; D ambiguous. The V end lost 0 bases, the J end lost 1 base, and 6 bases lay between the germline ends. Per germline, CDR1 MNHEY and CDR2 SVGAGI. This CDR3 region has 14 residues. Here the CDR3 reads CASSYSKTQETQYF. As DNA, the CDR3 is TGTGCCAGCAGTTACTCTAAGACCCAAGAGACCCAGTACTTC.

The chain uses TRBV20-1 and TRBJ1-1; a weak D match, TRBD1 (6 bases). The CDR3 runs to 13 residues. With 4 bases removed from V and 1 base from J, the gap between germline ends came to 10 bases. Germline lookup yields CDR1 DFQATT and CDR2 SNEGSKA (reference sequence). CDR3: CSAKGHTNTEAFF. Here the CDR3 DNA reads TGCAGTGCTAAGGGACACACGAACACTGAAGCTTTCTTT.

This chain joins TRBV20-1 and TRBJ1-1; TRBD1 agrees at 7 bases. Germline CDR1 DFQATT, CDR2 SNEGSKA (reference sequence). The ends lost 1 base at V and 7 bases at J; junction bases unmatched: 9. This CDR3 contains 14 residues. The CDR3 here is CSARGWQGVGEAFF. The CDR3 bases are TGCAGTGCTAGAGGCTGGCAGGGGGTGGGTGAAGCTTTCTTT.

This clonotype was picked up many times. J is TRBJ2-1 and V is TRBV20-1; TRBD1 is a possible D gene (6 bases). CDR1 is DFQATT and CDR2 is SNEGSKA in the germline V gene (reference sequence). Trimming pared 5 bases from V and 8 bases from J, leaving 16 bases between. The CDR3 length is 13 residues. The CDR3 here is CSAETGTTDEQFF. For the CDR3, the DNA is TGCAGTGCTGAAACCGGGACAACGGATGAGCAGTTCTTC.

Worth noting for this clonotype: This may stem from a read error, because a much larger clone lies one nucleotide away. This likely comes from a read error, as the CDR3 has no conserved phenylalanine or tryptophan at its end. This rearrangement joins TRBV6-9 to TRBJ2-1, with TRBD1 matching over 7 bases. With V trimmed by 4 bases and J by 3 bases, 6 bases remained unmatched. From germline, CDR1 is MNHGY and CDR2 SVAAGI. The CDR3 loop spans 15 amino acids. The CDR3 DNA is TGTGCCAGCAGTTCCGGGACAGCCATCTACAATGAGCAGTTCCTC. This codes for CASSSGTAIYNEQFL.